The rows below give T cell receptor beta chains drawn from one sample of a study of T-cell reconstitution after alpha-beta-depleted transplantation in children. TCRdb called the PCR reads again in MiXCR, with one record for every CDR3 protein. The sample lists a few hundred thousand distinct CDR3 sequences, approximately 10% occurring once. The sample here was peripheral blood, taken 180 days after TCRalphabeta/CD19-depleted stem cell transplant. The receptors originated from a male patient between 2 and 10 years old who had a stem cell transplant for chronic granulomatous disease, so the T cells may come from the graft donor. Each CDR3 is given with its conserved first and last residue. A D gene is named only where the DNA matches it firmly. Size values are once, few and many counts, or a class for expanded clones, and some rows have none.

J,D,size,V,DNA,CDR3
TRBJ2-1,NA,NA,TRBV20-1,TGCAGTGCAACGGAGGGGGCCATGGCTTCCAATGAGCAGTTCTTC,CSATEGAMASNEQFF
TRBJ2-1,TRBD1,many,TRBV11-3,TGTGCCAGCAGCTTAGCTGGGGGGCAGGGGGCATTCGATGAGCAGTTCTTC,CASSLAGGQGAFDEQFF
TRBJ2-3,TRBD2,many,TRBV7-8,TGTGCCAGCAGCTTGGCCCTAGCGGGAGTAACAGATACGCAGTATTTT,CASSLALAGVTDTQYF
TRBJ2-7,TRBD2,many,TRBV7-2,TGTGCCAGCAGCTTAGTAGGACTAGCGGGTCGGACGGCCGAGCAGTACTTC,CASSLVGLAGRTAEQYF
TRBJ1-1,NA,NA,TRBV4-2,TGTGCCAGCAGCCAAGAGGGATCCGTGAACACTGAAGCTTTCTTT,CASSQEGSVNTEAFF
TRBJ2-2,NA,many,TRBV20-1,TGCAGTGCTAGAGAAGAGGGGGGACCCACCGGGGAGCTGTTTTTT,CSAREEGGPTGELFF
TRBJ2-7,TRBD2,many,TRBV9,TGTGCCAGCAGCGTACCCCGGGGGAGCGGGATAGACGAGCAGTACTTC,CASSVPRGSGIDEQYF
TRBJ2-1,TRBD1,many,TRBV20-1,TGCAGTGCCCCGGGACAGTACAATGAGCAGTTCTTC,CSAPGQYNEQFF
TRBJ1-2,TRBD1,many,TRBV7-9,TGTGCCAGCAGCGAAGACAGGGGAGAGAACTATGGCTACACCTTC,CASSEDRGENYGYTF
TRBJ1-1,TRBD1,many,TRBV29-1,TGCAGCGTTGCCCTCGGGACAGACAAGAACACTGAAGCTTTCTTT,CSVALGTDKNTEAFF
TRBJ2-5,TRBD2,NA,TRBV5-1,TGCGCCAGCAGCCGATGGGGACTAGCGGGGGGTACGCCCCAAGAGACCCAGTACTTC,CASSRWGLAGGTPQETQYF
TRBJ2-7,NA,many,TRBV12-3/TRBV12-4,TGTGCCAGCAGTTTGATAGGTACTGGCGAGCAGTACTTC,CASSLIGTGEQYF
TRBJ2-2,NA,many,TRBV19,TGTGCCAGTAGTAGCGGGGCGAACACCGGGGAGCTGTTTTTT,CASSSGANTGELFF
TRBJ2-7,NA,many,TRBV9,TGTGCCAGCAGCGCCACAGGGAAGGAATACGAGCAGTACTTC,CASSATGKEYEQYF
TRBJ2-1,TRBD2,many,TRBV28,TGTGCCAGCAGTTTTGGCGGGAGGGCCAGGGGTGAGCAGTTCTTC,CASSFGGRARGEQFF
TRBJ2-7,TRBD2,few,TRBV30,TGTGCCTGGACTAGCGGGAGGCCCTATGAGCAGTACTTC,CAWTSGRPYEQYF
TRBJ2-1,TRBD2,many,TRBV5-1,TGCGCCAGCAGCGTTTTTACCCTAAAACTAGCGGGGCTAATGGGTGAGCAGTTCTTC,CASSVFTLKLAGLMGEQFF
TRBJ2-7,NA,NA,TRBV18,TGTGCCAGCTCACAATGGCAGACCTACGAGCAGTACTTC,CASSQWQTYEQYF
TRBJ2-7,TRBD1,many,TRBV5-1,TGCGCCAGCAGCTTGGCTGGGGGGCCATGGACAGGGGGCCGAGAGCAGTACTTC,CASSLAGGPWTGGREQYF
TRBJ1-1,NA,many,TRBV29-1,TGCAGCGTTGAGGGCAGGGGTCTCACTGAAGCTTTCTTT,CSVEGRGLTEAFF
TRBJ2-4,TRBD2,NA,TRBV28,TGTGCCAGCAGTTTAAGGACTAGCGGGATAGCCAAAAACATTCAGTACTTC,CASSLRTSGIAKNIQYF
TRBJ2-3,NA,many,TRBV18,TGTGCCAGCTCACCATTGGACAGCAAGGGCACAGATACGCAGTATTTT,CASSPLDSKGTDTQYF
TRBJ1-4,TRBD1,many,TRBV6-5,TGTGCCAGCAGTTACTCGAAATGGTCAGGGGGAGCAACTAATGAAAAACTGTTTTTT,CASSYSKWSGGATNEKLFF
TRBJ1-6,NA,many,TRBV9,TGTGCCAGCAGCGTACAGGGAGACACCTATAATTCACCCCTCCACTTT,CASSVQGDTYNSPLHF
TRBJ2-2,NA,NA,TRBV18,TGTGCCAGCTCACCCCGAATGAAATTGTCTGGGTCCCTCACCGGGGAGCTGTTTTTT,CASSPRMKLSGSLTGELFF
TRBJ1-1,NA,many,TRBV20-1,TGCAGTGCTAGGTTGGGGGGCACTGAAGCTTTCTTT,CSARLGGTEAFF
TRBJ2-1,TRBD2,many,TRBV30,TGTGCCTGGAGTGTTCTTGGCCGACTAGCGGACTACAATGAGCAGTTCTTC,CAWSVLGRLADYNEQFF
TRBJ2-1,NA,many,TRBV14,TGTGCCAGCAGCCAAGTCATATCGGGCCCCCCTTTTACCTACAATGAGCAGTTCTTC,CASSQVISGPPFTYNEQFF
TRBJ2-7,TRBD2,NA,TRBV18,TGTGCCAGCTCACTGCTGACTAGCAGTCACTCCTACGAGCAGTACTTC,CASSLLTSSHSYEQYF
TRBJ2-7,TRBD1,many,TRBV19,TGTGCCAGTAGTTACCGGGACAGGGATTACGAGCAGTACTTC,CASSYRDRDYEQYF
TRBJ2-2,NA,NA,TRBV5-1,TGCGCCACCAGGCGTAAAACGGCCATCCCGGGGACCGGGGAGCTGTTTTTT,CATRRKTAIPGTGELFF
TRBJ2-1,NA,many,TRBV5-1,TGCGCCAGCAGCGACCCAGGGGCCCGGGAGCAGTTCTTC,CASSDPGAREQFF
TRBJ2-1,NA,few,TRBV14,TGTGCCAGCAGCCAAGGGGGGGACACCCTAATGGGTGAGCAGTTCTTC,CASSQGGDTLMGEQFF
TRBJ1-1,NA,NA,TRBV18,TGTGCCAGCTCACCACTTATCTCTCGGGGGCACACTGAAGCTTTCTTT,CASSPLISRGHTEAFF
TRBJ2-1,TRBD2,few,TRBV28,TGTGCCAGCAGTTTACTAGCGGGAGGTATTTCCTACAATGAGCAGTTCTTC,CASSLLAGGISYNEQFF
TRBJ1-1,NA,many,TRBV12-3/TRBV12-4,TGTGCCAGCAGTTTTAGGGAGAACACTGAAGCTTTCTTT,CASSFRENTEAFF
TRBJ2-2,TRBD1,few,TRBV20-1,TGCAGTGCTAGAGGGTGGGGACAGGGGGCAAAAACCGGGGAGCTGTTTTTT,CSARGWGQGAKTGELFF
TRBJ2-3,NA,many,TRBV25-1,TGTGCCAGCAGTGGTCCCAACACAGATACGCAGTATTTT,CASSGPNTDTQYF
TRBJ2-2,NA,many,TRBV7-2,TGTGCCAGCAGCTTAGCGTATATAAGCGGGGAGCTGTTTTTT,CASSLAYISGELFF
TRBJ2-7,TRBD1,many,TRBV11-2,TGTGCCAGCAGCACGATTCCAGGGGGTGGCGAGCAGTACTTC,CASSTIPGGGEQYF
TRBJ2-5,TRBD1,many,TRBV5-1,TGCGCCAGCAGCTTGGGTCAGGGGGCGTACGAGACCCAGTACTTC,CASSLGQGAYETQYF
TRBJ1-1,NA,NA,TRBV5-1,TGCGCCAGCAGCTTGAATCCGAACACTGAAGCTTTCTTT,CASSLNPNTEAFF
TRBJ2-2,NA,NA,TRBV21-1,TGTGCCAGCAGCAAAACAGCGGGTGCGAACACCGGGGAGCTGTTTTTT,CASSKTAGANTGELFF
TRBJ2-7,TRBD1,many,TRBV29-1,TGCAGCGTTGAAGCAGGGGGCCGGTCCTACGAGCAGTACTTC,CSVEAGGRSYEQYF
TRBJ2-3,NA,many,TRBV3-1,TGTGCCAGCAGCCGCCAGGTCCCCGTCGGGAACACAGATACGCAGTATTTT,CASSRQVPVGNTDTQYF
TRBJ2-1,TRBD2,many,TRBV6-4,TGTGCCAGCAGTGAGCTTGGGGGGGACTACAATGAGCAGTTCTTC,CASSELGGDYNEQFF